The clone carrying this T cell receptor (beta chain) was seen at least ten times. Antigen unknown. The data originate from a study of prognosis after radiotherapy for stage I lung cancer. The study's findings and limits: Patients with distant metastases had lower Shannon entropy after stereotactic body radiation therapy.

After removal of 0 bases from V and 7 bases from J, the junction contained 4 bases not matched to a gene. The CDR3 loop spans 14 amino acids. In germline, CDR1 is SNHLY, CDR2 FYNNEI. Genomic DNA was the source, and TCR beta CDR3 was amplified from it by two-round multiplex PCR. Primers specific to each TRBV and TRBJ gene drove first-round PCR. TCRdb re-derived calls from the multiplex PCR reads in MiXCR, one entry per CDR3 protein. This sample has about 35,000 distinct CDR3 sequences, with approximately 35% found just once. The specimen comprised PBMCs, sampled before or after stereotactic body radiation therapy (not recorded which). The sequence was collected from a donor aged 50 or older with non-small cell lung cancer. The chain has TRBV2 and TRBJ2-7; 9 bases map to TRBD1. CDR3 in amino acids: CASSEAQGAWEQYF. The CDR3 DNA is TGTGCCAGCAGTGAAGCACAGGGGGCTTGGGAGCAGTACTTC.